These T cell receptor beta chains were read from a single sample in a study of blood T cell repertoires in COVID-19. The data were produced by immunoSEQ multiplex PCR, yet TCRdb's version contains in-frame clones alone and is incomplete. The profile shows a few hundred thousand clones, roughly 84% of them singletons. The sequenced material came from peripheral blood. All receptors come from a woman aged 80 or over with acute or convalescent COVID-19. Each CDR3 is given with its conserved first and last residue. A D gene is named only where the DNA matches it firmly. Some rows mark clone size as missing; the rest say once, few, many or name a class of expanded clone.

CDR3,DNA,D,J,V,size
CAISPTTGEAFF,TGTGCCATCAGCCCCACCACAGGTGAAGCTTTCTTT,NA,TRBJ1-1,TRBV10-3,NA
CASGLVLFPKGRKDYGYTF,TGTGCTAGTGGTTTAGTCCTTTTTCCTAAGGGGAGGAAAGACTATGGCTACACCTTC,NA,TRBJ1-2,TRBV12-5,few
CASSPRDSQQPSYNEQFF,TGTGCCAGCAGCCCCCGGGACAGCCAACAACCCTCCTACAATGAGCAGTTCTTC,TRBD1,TRBJ2-1,TRBV7-6,once
CASSVAGPGELFF,TGTGCCAGCAGCGTAGCAGGGCCCGGGGAGCTGTTTTTT,NA,TRBJ2-2,TRBV9,NA
CASSLMGGITDTQYF,TGTGCCAGCAGCCTGATGGGGGGAATCACAGATACGCAGTATTTT,NA,TRBJ2-3,TRBV7-9,NA
CASSLLGGWGSTDTQYF,TGTGCCAGCAGTTTATTAGGGGGCTGGGGTTCCACAGATACGCAGTATTTT,TRBD1,TRBJ2-3,TRBV27,NA
CASSLGGGGDTEAFF,TGTGCCAGCAGCTTAGGAGGGGGCGGCGACACTGAAGCTTTCTTT,TRBD1,TRBJ1-1,TRBV7-3,NA
CASSYSRGGTEAFF,TGTGCCAGCAGTTACTCTCGGGGGGGCACTGAAGCTTTCTTT,NA,TRBJ1-1,TRBV6-5,NA
CASSLWGLGSHNEQFF,TGTGCCAGCAGTTTATGGGGTCTGGGGAGTCACAATGAGCAGTTCTTC,NA,TRBJ2-1,TRBV28,NA
CSAGALYGYTF,TGCAGTGCTGGGGCATTGTATGGCTACACCTTC,NA,TRBJ1-2,TRBV20-1,few
CASSSTANYEQYF,TGTGCCAGCAGCTCGACAGCGAACTACGAGCAGTACTTC,NA,TRBJ2-7,TRBV6-5,NA
CAWSVGGEGEAFF,TGTGCCTGGAGTGTAGGGGGGGAGGGTGAAGCTTTCTTT,NA,TRBJ1-1,TRBV30,NA
CASSSGQGQETQYF,TGCGCCAGCAGCTCCGGACAGGGGCAAGAGACCCAGTACTTC,TRBD1,TRBJ2-5,TRBV5-1,NA